The 25 T cell receptor beta chains below were found in one sample sequenced in a study of blood T cell repertoires in COVID-19. The protocol was immunoSEQ multiplex PCR, while the TCRdb copy is restricted to in-frame clones and leaves out a portion. The table has roughly 250,000 clones, around 87% seen once. Sequenced: PBMCs or T cells enriched from blood (not recorded which). The receptors originated from a woman aged 45-59 years who had recovered from COVID-19.

The V gene is TRBV10-3, the J gene TRBJ2-7, with 8 bases matching TRBD1. V gave up 6 bases and J gave up 4 bases; unmatched junction bases: 11. Per germline, CDR1 ENHRY and CDR2 SYGVKD. The CDR3 has 15 amino acids. CDR3 in amino acids: CAISRGGTGGYEQYF. DNA for the CDR3: TGTGCCATCAGCCGAGGGGGGACAGGAGGGTACGAGCAGTACTTC.

The chain employs TRBV18 and TRBJ2-2; TRBD2 agrees at 9 bases. CDR3 length: 16 residues. J gave up 4 bases and V 2 bases, and 5 bases lay outside the gene matches. Germline CDR1 reads KGHSH; CDR2 reads LQKENI. CDR3 protein: CASSPVAGARTGELFF. In DNA, the CDR3 is TGTGCCAGCTCACCAGTAGCGGGAGCCCGCACCGGGGAGCTGTTTTTT.

V and J are TRBV30 and TRBJ2-1, with a weak D call TRBD2 (5 bases). The V end was cut by 1 base, the J end by 2 bases, with 9 bases between. The length of the CDR3 is 14 residues. Germline V lookup: CDR1 GTSNPN, CDR2 SVGIG (reference sequence). In nucleotides, the CDR3 is TGTGCCTGGAGTGGACTGAGGGCCTACAATGAGCAGTTCTTC. This codes for CAWSGLRAYNEQFF.

The gene calls are TRBV28 and TRBJ1-1, with D possibly TRBD1 on 6 matching bases. V dropped 4 bases and J dropped 4 bases, with 13 bases sitting between them. This CDR3 has 14 amino acids. Per germline, CDR1 MDHEN and CDR2 SYDVKM. The CDR3: CASSWGGQGTEAFF. Written as DNA, the CDR3 is TGTGCCAGCAGTTGGGGGGGGCAGGGCACTGAAGCTTTCTTT.

This chain connects TRBV19 to TRBJ1-6, with D tentatively TRBD1 (6 bases). Between the trimmed V and J ends, which lost 6 bases and 6 bases, there was a span of 12 bases. The CDR3 consists of 14 residues. CDR1 and CDR2 (germline): LNHDA, SQIVND (reference sequence). CDR3: CASSEGTSNSPLHF. CDR3 sequence (DNA): TGTGCCAGTAGCGAAGGGACATCTAATTCACCCCTCCACTTT.

The V call is TRBV4-2, the J call TRBJ2-7; 8 bases align to TRBD2. The CDR3 is 15 residues long. Germline-derived CDR1 and CDR2 are LGHNA and YNFKEQ. The J segment lost 0 bases and the V segment lost 4 bases, leaving 5 bases of the junction unmatched. In DNA, the CDR3 is TGTGCCAGCAGCCCCCGACTAGCGAGCTCCTACGAGCAGTACTTC. Residues: CASSPRLASSYEQYF.

The chain links TRBV14 to TRBJ2-3; D not certain. Germline V gives CDR1 SGHDN, CDR2 FVKESK. V lost 4 bases and J 0 bases, leaving 8 bases between the germline ends. The CDR3 runs to 14 residues. The CDR3 region has the DNA TGTGCCAGCAGCCTATTCGGGAGCACAGATACGCAGTATTTT. Amino acid sequence: CASSLFGSTDTQYF.

The chain links TRBV9 to TRBJ1-2; D might be TRBD1 (6 bases). This CDR3 region has 14 residues. Per the germline V gene, CDR1 is SGDLS and CDR2 is YYNGEE. V shed 3 bases and J shed 2 bases, with 11 bases lying between them. This chain's CDR3 is CASSAVDRNYGYTF. DNA of the CDR3: TGTGCCAGCAGCGCCGTTGACAGGAACTATGGCTACACCTTC. Full variable domain (outside the CDR3, taken from reference TRBV9 and TRBJ1-2): DSGVTQTPKHLITATGQRVTLRCSPRSGDLSVYWYQQSLDQGLQFLIQYYNGEERAKGNILERFSAQQFPDLHSELNLSSLELGDSALYFCASSAVDRNYGYTFGSGTRLTVV.

V gene TRBV28 combines with J gene TRBJ2-1, with TRBD2 matching 13 bases. The length of the CDR3 is 18 residues. Germline CDR1 is MDHEN and CDR2 is SYDVKM. J was trimmed by 5 bases and V by 3 bases; bases with no gene match: 10. Here the CDR3 reads CASSFSTSGRGTDNEQFF. CDR3 DNA sequence: TGTGCCAGCAGTTTCAGTACTAGCGGGAGGGGAACGGACAATGAGCAGTTCTTC.

This chain joins TRBV7-2 and TRBJ2-7; D may be TRBD2 (5 bases). Deletions cut 1 base from V and 5 bases from J, with 12 bases between. The CDR3 is made up of 14 amino acids. Germline CDR1 is SGHTA and CDR2 is FQGNSA. CDR3: CASSLGSLGDEQYF. In DNA, the CDR3 is TGTGCCAGCAGCTTAGGAAGTTTGGGAGACGAGCAGTACTTC. The whole variable domain, remainder taken from reference TRBV7-2 and TRBJ2-7, is GAGVSQSPSNKVTEKGKDVELRCDPISGHTALYWYRQSLGQGLEFLIYFQGNSAPDKSGLPSDRFSAERTGGSVSTLTIQRTQQEDSAVYLCASSLGSLGDEQYFGPGTRLTVT.

The chain combines TRBV7-2 with TRBJ2-4; 10 bases are shared with TRBD2. The CDR3 extends over 14 amino acids. V was pared by 6 bases and J by 5 bases, with 4 bases of the junction left unmatched. Germline CDR1 and CDR2: SGHTA and FQGNSA. The CDR3 DNA follows: TGTGCCAGCAGTCGTGGACTAGCGGAAAACATTCAGTACTTC. It codes for CASSRGLAENIQYF.

The genes are TRBV11-2 and TRBJ2-1; TRBD2 matches 8 bases. CDR1 and CDR2 (germline): SGHAT, FQNNGV. Trimming took 2 bases from V and 4 from J; bases not matched to a gene: 4. The CDR3 has 15 amino acids. The CDR3 nucleotides are TGTGCCAGCAGCTTAACTAGCGGCAAATACAATGAGCAGTTCTTC. Its protein is CASSLTSGKYNEQFF.

This chain uses TRBV7-3 with TRBJ2-5; 8 bases are shared with TRBD2. In germline, CDR1 is SGHTA, CDR2 FQGTGA. There are 13 residues in the CDR3. V shed 2 bases, J shed 7 bases, and the junction held 3 bases outside the gene matches. CDR3 bases: TGTGCCAGCAGCTTAGGGAGCGGGGGGACCCAGTACTTC. Translated, it gives CASSLGSGGTQYF. The variable domain in full, completed from reference TRBV7-3 and TRBJ2-5, reads GAGVSQTPSNKVTEKGKYVELRCDPISGHTALYWYRQSLGQGPEFLIYFQGTGAADDSGLPNDRFFAVRPEGSVSTLKIQRTERGDSAVYLCASSLGSGGTQYFGPGTRLLVL.

This sequence joins TRBV28 and TRBJ1-2; TRBD1 is a possible D gene (6 bases). The CDR3 covers 15 residues. Trimming removed 6 bases at V and 4 bases at J, with 18 bases between. CDR1 and CDR2 from the germline V gene are MDHEN and SYDVKM. The CDR3, as DNA: TGTGCCAGCAGCCGACGGGGGGCTCTGGGCTATGGCTACACCTTC. Translating it yields CASSRRGALGYGYTF.

The chain has TRBV21-1 and TRBJ1-4. TRBV21-1 is deemed a pseudogene. The CDR3 spans 10 residues. CDR3 sequence reads: CAARREKLFF. DNA of the CDR3: TGTGCCGCACGGCGGGAAAAACTGTTTTTT.

The chain employs TRBV2 and TRBJ1-1, with D maybe TRBD1 (5 bases). In germline, CDR1 is SNHLY, CDR2 FYNNEI. This CDR3 spans 13 amino acids. Trimming removed 6 bases from V and 10 bases from J, with 18 bases in between. CDR3 in amino acids: CASRDNGGKLAFF. In nucleotides, the CDR3 is TGTGCCAGCAGGGACAATGGGGGGAAGCTAGCTTTCTTT.

The chain carries TRBV5-4 and TRBJ2-7, with unresolved D. CDR3 length: 13 amino acids. Looked up from germline, CDR1 is SGHNT and CDR2 is YYREEE (reference sequence). V lost 2 bases to trimming and J lost 0 bases, with 6 bases between them. CDR3 protein: CASSFTDSYEQYF. CDR3 nucleotides: TGTGCCAGCAGCTTTACAGACTCCTACGAGCAGTACTTC.

V and J are TRBV19 and TRBJ2-1, with 7 bases matching TRBD2. The trim removed 1 base at V and 0 bases at J, leaving 3 bases unmatched. The CDR3 length is 16 residues. Germline V gene lookup returns CDR1 LNHDA and CDR2 SQIVND (reference sequence). CDR3 sequence: CASSIVGGSSYNEQFF. CDR3 nucleotide sequence: TGTGCCAGTAGTATAGTCGGCGGGAGCTCCTACAATGAGCAGTTCTTC.

This clone is a singleton in its sample. The rearrangement joins TRBV11-2 to TRBJ2-1; a weak D match, TRBD2 (6 bases). This CDR3 comprises 14 residues. The V end was cut by 5 bases, the J end by 4 bases, with 12 bases between. Germline-derived CDR1 and CDR2 are SGHAT and FQNNGV. For the CDR3, the DNA is TGTGCCAGCAGCCCTTCCGGGACTTACAATGAGCAGTTCTTC. Protein product: CASSPSGTYNEQFF.

The chain uses TRBV7-9 and TRBJ2-1, with 9 nucleotides matching TRBD2. The V and J ends lost 0 bases and 8 bases, in that order; junction bases with no gene match: 11. CDR3 length equals 17 residues. Germline V lookup: CDR1 SEHNR, CDR2 FQNEAQ (reference sequence). CDR3 DNA sequence: TGTGCCAGCAGCTTAGCTCGTACGGCGGGAGGGATCGATGAGCAGTTCTTC. This gives the protein CASSLARTAGGIDEQFF.

The CDR3 DNA is TGTGCCAGCAGTTATGGGCCTATGGGCTCGCCTTTCGAGCAGTACTTC. It specifies CASSYGPMGSPFEQYF. This chain joins TRBV6-5 and TRBJ2-7; D gene unclear. In germline, CDR1 is MNHEY, CDR2 SVGAGI. V shed 3 bases and J shed 6 bases, with 21 bases lying between them. The CDR3 has 16 amino acids.

This clone has more than one count but fewer than ten. Because it lacks the conserved phenylalanine or tryptophan at the end, this CDR3 is likely a read error. It is unclear where the CDR3 begins or ends on the DNA, so no DNA is shown, and the CDR3 is as TCRdb lists it. The chain combines TRBV30 with TRBJ1-2; the D call TRBD1 from the table was never checked on the DNA. The CDR3 spans 11 residues, counting both ends. The germline gives CDR1 GTSNPN, CDR2 SVGIG (reference sequence). CDR3 protein: CAWDGQGALLS.

V and J are TRBV7-2 and TRBJ1-1; D perhaps matches TRBD1 (6 bases). The germline V gene encodes CDR1 SGHTA and CDR2 FQGNSA. V was cut by 5 bases and J by 5 bases, with 18 bases left in between. The CDR3 has 15 residues. CDR3 region: CASSPGLGQPTEAFF. DNA of the CDR3: TGTGCCAGCAGCCCGGGGCTTGGACAGCCTACTGAAGCTTTCTTT.

The chain employs TRBV27 and TRBJ2-1; 9 nucleotides align to TRBD2. The germline V gene encodes CDR1 MNHEY and CDR2 SMNVEV (reference sequence). V shed 3 bases, J shed 9 bases, and the junction held 12 bases outside the gene matches. The CDR3 consists of 16 residues. Here the CDR3 reads CASSFSVAGVRAEQFF. CDR3 nucleotides: TGTGCCAGCAGTTTTTCCGTAGCGGGAGTTCGAGCTGAGCAGTTCTTC.

The chain is built from TRBV11-3 and TRBJ1-5, with 10 bases matching TRBD1. Germline assignment: CDR1 SGHNT and CDR2 YENEEA. This CDR3 has 15 residues. V trimming: 5 bases; J trimming: 5 bases; junction bases outside the gene matches: 6. The CDR3 DNA sequence: TGTGCCAGCAGCCCGACAGGGGGCGACGATCAGCCCCAGCATTTT. This gives the protein CASSPTGGDDQPQHF.